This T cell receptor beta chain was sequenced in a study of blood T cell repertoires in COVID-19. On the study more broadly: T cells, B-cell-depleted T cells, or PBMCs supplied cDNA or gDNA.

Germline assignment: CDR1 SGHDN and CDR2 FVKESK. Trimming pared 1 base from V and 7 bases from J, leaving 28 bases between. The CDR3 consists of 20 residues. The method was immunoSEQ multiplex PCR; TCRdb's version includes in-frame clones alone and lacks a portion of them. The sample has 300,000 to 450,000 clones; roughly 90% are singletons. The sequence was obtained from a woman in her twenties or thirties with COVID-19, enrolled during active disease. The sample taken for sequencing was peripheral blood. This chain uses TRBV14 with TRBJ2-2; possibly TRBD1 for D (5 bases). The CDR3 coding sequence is TGTGCCAGCAGCCAAGGAATTATCTGGGGCAGTCCTCTCGCTAACGGGGAGCTGTTTTTT. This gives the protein CASSQGIIWGSPLANGELFF.